One and the same sample provided the 32 T cell receptor beta chains below, sequenced in a study of radiation and T cells in renal cell carcinoma. Time point denoted: blood 2 weeks post-SBRT. The treatment: 15 Gy SBRT to primary tumor, nephrectomy 4 weeks later. TCRdb keeps only in-frame clones here, not all; method: immunoSEQ multiplex PCR. The sample records some 120,000 clones, around 80% being singletons. Here the sequenced sample was blood, taken from a patient whose treatment included radiotherapy and nephrectomy. The source of these receptors is a man aged 45-60 years with renal cell carcinoma.

In this sample, this clone turned up once. The genes are TRBV7-2 and TRBJ2-3; possibly TRBD2 for D (6 bases). V gave up 1 base and J gave up 3 bases, with 11 bases separating them. The germline gives CDR1 SGHTA, CDR2 FQGNSA. CDR3 length: 15 residues. The CDR3 sequence is CASSLVAGRTDTQYF. CDR3 coding DNA: TGTGCCAGCAGCTTAGTCGCCGGGAGAACAGATACGCAGTATTTT.

J is TRBJ1-5 and V is TRBV7-9; D not resolved. From germline, CDR1 is SEHNR and CDR2 FQNEAQ (reference sequence). The CDR3 runs to 13 residues. With 2 bases removed from V and 6 bases from J, the gap between germline ends came to 8 bases. CDR3 protein: CASSLTSGQPQHF. The CDR3 DNA sequence: TGTGCCAGCAGCTTAACTTCTGGTCAGCCCCAGCATTTT.

CDR3 coding DNA: TGTGCCAGCAGTTCCGGGTACAATGAGCAGTTCTTC. Amino acid sequence: CASSSGYNEQFF. The rearrangement uses TRBV6-6 and TRBJ2-1; D unclear. Trimming stripped 4 bases from V and 4 bases from J, with 5 bases between. The CDR3 runs to 12 residues. Germline lookup yields CDR1 MNHNY and CDR2 SVGAGI (reference sequence).

The chain combines TRBV6-1 with TRBJ2-7; 11 bases are a match to TRBD2. CDR1 MNHNS and CDR2 SASEGT come from the germline V gene. V lost 4 bases and J lost 1; bases outside the gene matches: 3. This CDR3 has 15 residues. CDR3 sequence (DNA): TGTGCCAGCAGTGGGGGACTAGCGGCTTCCTACGAGCAGTACTTC. This gives the protein CASSGGLAASYEQYF.

The gene calls are TRBV7-8 and TRBJ2-7; 10 nucleotides align to TRBD1. This CDR3 spans 14 amino acids. The V segment lost 3 bases and the J segment 5 bases; nucleotides outside the gene matches: 4. From germline, CDR1 is SGHVS and CDR2 FQNEAQ. The CDR3 loop reads CASSFRDRGDEQYF. DNA of the CDR3: TGTGCCAGCAGCTTCCGGGACAGGGGAGACGAGCAGTACTTC.

V gene TRBV5-1 combines with J gene TRBJ2-7; D is unclear. Trimming cost V 0 bases and J 0 bases, with 7 bases left between them. The CDR3 extends over 14 amino acids. Germline V gene lookup returns CDR1 SGHRS and CDR2 YFSETQ. The CDR3, as DNA: TGCGCCAGCAGCTTGGAATGGACCTCCTACGAGCAGTACTTC. Translating it yields CASSLEWTSYEQYF.

The J gene is TRBJ1-2, the V gene TRBV5-4, with D perhaps TRBD1 (5 bases). Trimming took 3 bases from V and 4 from J, leaving 7 bases between them. Germline CDR1 reads SGHNT; CDR2 reads YYREEE (reference sequence). This CDR3 has 12 residues. As DNA, the CDR3 is TGTGCCAGCAGCTGGGACCGCTATGGCTACACCTTC. Translated: CASSWDRYGYTF.

The V call is TRBV7-9, the J call TRBJ2-7, with 13 bases identical to TRBD2. CDR1 SEHNR and CDR2 FQNEAQ come from the germline V gene (reference sequence). The CDR3 is 15 amino acids. V trimming: 4 bases; J trimming: 6 bases; junction bases outside the gene matches: 6. The DNA of the CDR3 is TGTGCCAGCAGCTCTACTAGCGGGAGGGCCTCCGAGCAGTACTTC. The encoded protein is CASSSTSGRASEQYF. The full variable domain, rest sourced from reference TRBV7-9 and TRBJ2-7, is DTGVSQNPRHKITKRGQNVTFRCDPISEHNRLYWYRQTLGQGPEFLTYFQNEAQLEKSRLLSDRFSAERPKGSFSTLEIQRTEQGDSAMYLCASSSTSGRASEQYFGPGTRLTVT.

This clone was seen only a few times. The chain is built from TRBV19 and TRBJ2-2, with D unclear. V dropped 3 bases and J dropped 4 bases, with 9 bases sitting between them. Germline CDR1 is LNHDA and CDR2 is SQIVND (reference sequence). This CDR3 is built from 14 residues. The CDR3 coding sequence is TGTGCCAGTAGTATTAGGACCCCCACCGGGGAGCTGTTTTTT. It yields the protein CASSIRTPTGELFF.

V gene TRBV18 combines with J gene TRBJ1-1, with unresolved D. V was cut by 2 bases and J by 3 bases, with 10 bases left in between. Germline V gives CDR1 KGHSH, CDR2 LQKENI. The CDR3 covers 14 residues. CDR3 nucleotide sequence: TGTGCCAGCTCACCAGACCAGGAGGACACTGAAGCTTTCTTT. Its translation: CASSPDQEDTEAFF. Complete variable domain (other parts from reference TRBV18 and TRBJ1-1): NAGVMQNPRHLVRRRGQEARLRCSPMKGHSHVYWYRQLPEEGLKFMVYLQKENIIDESGMPKERFSAEFPKEGPSILRIQQVVRGDSAAYFCASSPDQEDTEAFFGQGTRLTVV.

This chain links TRBV7-9 with TRBJ2-1; D perhaps matches TRBD2 (6 bases). Trimming shortened V by 4 bases and J by 8 bases, and 12 bases separated the two germline ends. The CDR3 consists of 13 residues. CDR1 and CDR2 from the germline V gene are SEHNR and FQNEAQ (reference sequence). This CDR3 is CASSSGPSDEQFF. The CDR3 DNA reads as TGTGCCAGCAGCTCGGGTCCTAGCGATGAGCAGTTCTTC. Looking up the rest from reference TRBV7-9 and TRBJ2-1 gives the full variable domain: DTGVSQNPRHKITKRGQNVTFRCDPISEHNRLYWYRQTLGQGPEFLTYFQNEAQLEKSRLLSDRFSAERPKGSFSTLEIQRTEQGDSAMYLCASSSGPSDEQFFGPGTRLTVL.

The CDR3 bases are TGTGCCAGCAGTGAAGCCGGCAGGGGGCTTACTGGGGCCAACGTCCTGACTTTC. It codes for CASSEAGRGLTGANVLTF. The chain links TRBV6-1 to TRBJ2-6, with 8 bases identical to TRBD1. This CDR3 is 18 amino acids long. With V trimmed by 0 bases and J by 2 bases, 6 bases remained unmatched. Germline V lookup: CDR1 MNHNS, CDR2 SASEGT.

The chain recombines TRBV6-6 with TRBJ2-6, with a weak D call TRBD1 (5 bases). The CDR3 is made up of 15 amino acids. Germline V CDR1 and CDR2: MNHNY, SVGAGI (reference sequence). Trimming removed 4 bases at V and 3 bases at J, with 10 bases between. The CDR3 DNA follows: TGTGCCAGCAGTTTCCAGGGAATTGGGGCCAACGTCCTGACTTTC. It codes for CASSFQGIGANVLTF.

This clone was counted a single time. The chain carries TRBV7-2 and TRBJ1-2, with D uncertain. V was clipped by 5 bases and J by 6 bases, with 16 bases between them. The CDR3 is 14 residues long. CDR1 is SGHTA, CDR2 FQGNSA, per germline. The CDR3 here is CASSNYQVEDGYTF. CDR3 sequence (DNA): TGTGCCAGCAGCAATTATCAAGTGGAGGATGGCTACACCTTC.

This chain uses TRBV9 with TRBJ1-1; D is uncertain. In germline, CDR1 is SGDLS, CDR2 YYNGEE. The V end was cut by 0 bases, the J end by 6 bases, with 12 bases between. The CDR3 is 14 amino acids. The chain's CDR3 is CASSVAGSGAEAFF. In DNA form, the CDR3 reads TGTGCCAGCAGCGTAGCGGGAAGTGGCGCTGAAGCTTTCTTT.

The chain is built from TRBV6-5 and TRBJ2-1; D unclear. Trimming removed 2 bases from V and 5 bases from J, with 7 bases in between. Germline V lookup: CDR1 MNHEY, CDR2 SVGAGI. The CDR3 has 13 residues. The CDR3 sequence is CASSYNGNNEQFF. CDR3 nucleotides: TGTGCCAGCAGTTACAACGGAAACAATGAGCAGTTCTTC.

This rearrangement joins TRBV18 to TRBJ1-6, with D perhaps TRBD1 (5 bases). There are 15 residues in the CDR3. CDR1 and CDR2 (germline): KGHSH, LQKENI. The V end lost 0 bases, the J end lost 7 bases, and 10 bases lay between the germline ends. CDR3 in DNA: TGTGCCAGCTCACCACCGGCAGGGTACAATTCACCCCTCCACTTT. It yields the protein CASSPPAGYNSPLHF.

Note on this clone: Sequence at one end of the junction differs from germline and may be a read error. The rearrangement uses TRBV29-1 and TRBJ2-1, with 9 bases aligning to TRBD1. In germline, CDR1 is SQVTM, CDR2 ANQGSEA. This CDR3 is built from 13 residues. The CDR3 DNA follows: TGCAGCGTGGAAGGGGACAGGGTCAATGAGCAGTTCTTC. Translated: CSVEGDRVNEQFF.

V usage is TRBV4-1 and J usage is TRBJ1-1; D not resolved. This CDR3 has 15 amino acids. Trimming removed 0 bases at V and 4 bases at J, with 12 bases between. Germline CDR1 MGHRA, CDR2 YSYEKL. The CDR3 DNA is TGCGCCAGCAGCCAAGAGGGGTTCGTGGTCACTGAAGCTTTCTTT. Its protein is CASSQEGFVVTEAFF.

This sequence joins TRBV10-3 and TRBJ1-5; 11 bases map to TRBD1. The CDR3 spans 14 residues. Germline lookup yields CDR1 ENHRY and CDR2 SYGVKD. V lost 10 bases to trimming and J lost 7 bases; unmatched junction nucleotides: 9. The chain's CDR3 is CASAGTGGNQPQHF. For the CDR3, the DNA is TGTGCCAGCGCCGGGACAGGGGGAAACCAGCCCCAGCATTTT.

The gene calls are TRBV7-2 and TRBJ2-5; 12 nucleotides line up with TRBD2. V gave up 7 bases and J gave up 0 bases; unmatched junction bases: 9. Per germline, CDR1 SGHTA and CDR2 FQGNSA. CDR3 length: 17 residues. In DNA form, the CDR3 reads TGTGCCAGCACCCTGACTAGCGGGGGAGGGTACCAAGAGACCCAGTACTTC. Protein: CASTLTSGGGYQETQYF.

The rearrangement joins TRBV4-1 to TRBJ2-5; the D gene could be TRBD1 or TRBD2 (5 bases each). From germline, CDR1 is MGHRA and CDR2 YSYEKL. V lost 4 bases and J lost 1, with 10 bases in between. The CDR3 sequence is 14 residues long. This chain's CDR3 is CASSRSGTQETQYF. The CDR3 bases are TGCGCCAGCAGCCGTTCAGGGACCCAAGAGACCCAGTACTTC.

The chain employs TRBV30 and TRBJ1-5; unclear D gene. The CDR3 is 13 residues long. V lost 3 bases to trimming and J lost 3 bases, with 9 bases between them. Germline-derived CDR1 and CDR2 are GTSNPN and SVGIG (reference sequence). CDR3 sequence reads: CAWSDRTNQPQHF. The CDR3 bases are TGTGCCTGGAGCGATCGGACCAATCAGCCCCAGCATTTT.

The chain recombines TRBV7-6 with TRBJ1-1; D call uncertain. The CDR3 spans 14 residues. V lost 5 bases to trimming and J lost 5 bases, with 15 bases between them. Germline loops: CDR1 SGHVS, CDR2 FNYEAQ. The CDR3 sequence: CASSPSARWTEAFF. DNA of the CDR3: TGTGCCAGCAGCCCCTCAGCTAGGTGGACTGAAGCTTTCTTT.

The genes are TRBV28 and TRBJ2-5; 9 bases agree with TRBD1. The junction had 10 bases not matched to a gene; V was cut back by 6 bases and J by 5 bases. The length of the CDR3 is 15 residues. The V gene's germline CDR1 is MDHEN and CDR2 SYDVKM. CDR3 nucleotides: TGTGCCAGCAGCACGGCTACAGGGGGCGCGGAGACCCAGTACTTC. As protein: CASSTATGGAETQYF.

The chain recombines TRBV7-2 with TRBJ2-3; the D is unclear. The CDR3 covers 14 residues. The germline V and J ends were trimmed by 1 base and 3 bases, with 8 bases remaining between them. The germline V gene encodes CDR1 SGHTA and CDR2 FQGNSA. For the CDR3, the DNA is TGTGCCAGCAGCTTAGTGACTGGGACAGATACGCAGTATTTT. It translates to CASSLVTGTDTQYF.

The DNA of the CDR3 is TGTGCCAGTATTAATACCGGGACAGGGGGCAACAATCAGCCCCAGCATTTT. As protein: CASINTGTGGNNQPQHF. This chain uses TRBV19 with TRBJ1-5, with 12 bases aligning to TRBD1. From germline, CDR1 is LNHDA and CDR2 SQIVND (reference sequence). The CDR3 contains 17 residues. Unmatched junction bases numbered 10, after V lost 7 bases and J lost 3 bases. The entire variable domain, with the rest obtained from reference TRBV19 and TRBJ1-5, is as follows: DGGITQSPKYLFRKEGQNVTLSCEQNLNHDAMYWYRQDPGQGLRLIYYSQIVNDFQKGDIAEGYSVSREKKESFPLTVTSAQKNPTAFYLCASINTGTGGNNQPQHFGDGTRLSIL.

V gene TRBV7-8 combines with J gene TRBJ1-2, with D tentatively TRBD1 (5 bases). Between the trimmed V and J ends, which lost 7 bases and 4 bases, there was a span of 22 bases. There are 16 residues in the CDR3. Germline lookup yields CDR1 SGHVS and CDR2 FQNEAQ. CDR3 sequence reads: CASTPPSRVVGYGYTF. The CDR3 DNA reads as TGTGCCAGCACCCCTCCGTCCAGGGTTGTCGGCTATGGCTACACCTTC.

V is TRBV21-1 and J is TRBJ2-1. TRBV21-1 has pseudogene status. The CDR3 sequence is 12 residues long. The CDR3 here is CASSDPLNEQFF. DNA of the CDR3: TGTGCCAGCAGCGACCCCTTGAATGAGCAGTTCTTC.

V gene TRBV19 combines with J gene TRBJ1-5; 7 bases fit TRBD1. Looked up from germline, CDR1 is LNHDA and CDR2 is SQIVND (reference sequence). CDR3 length equals 15 residues. Trimming removed 2 bases from V and 6 bases from J; junction bases left unmatched: 7. The CDR3 sequence is CASSIQTGVGQPQHF. In DNA form, the CDR3 reads TGTGCCAGTAGTATACAAACAGGGGTAGGTCAGCCCCAGCATTTT.

The rearrangement joins TRBV28 to TRBJ2-7, with TRBD1 as a possible D gene (6 bases). CDR1 is MDHEN, CDR2 SYDVKM, per germline. CDR3 length: 13 residues. The V end lost 2 bases, the J end lost 9 bases, and 14 bases lay between the germline ends. The CDR3 DNA sequence: TGTGCCAGCAGTTTACCTCTGGGGGCGGGGCAGTACTTC. It codes for CASSLPLGAGQYF. The full variable domain, rest sourced from reference TRBV28 and TRBJ2-7, is DVKVTQSSRYLVKRTGEKVFLECVQDMDHENMFWYRQDPGLGLRLIYFSYDVKMKEKGDIPEGYSVSREKKERFSLILESASTNQTSMYLCASSLPLGAGQYFGPGTRLTVT.

On this clone: A junction boundary mismatches the germline segment, possibly from a read error. J is TRBJ2-1 and V is TRBV7-7; 12 nucleotides match TRBD1. The CDR3 runs to 15 residues. Germline-derived CDR1 and CDR2 are SSHAT and FNYEAQ (reference sequence). CDR3 amino acids: CASSLRGTGGHEQFF. Written as DNA, the CDR3 is TGTGCTAGCAGCTTGAGGGGGACAGGGGGCCATGAGCAGTTCTTC.